These 24 T cell receptor beta chains were sequenced from one sample in a study of blood T cells in healthy people across ages. The use of a sample-barcoded 5' primer and a J-beta primer mix characterized a second PCR of roughly 7 to 11 cycles. From the 5' RACE reads, TCRdb called clonotypes with MiXCR, one entry per CDR3 protein. The sample contains about 1.6 million distinct CDR3 sequences, around 35% of which appear only once. The specimen was blood. All receptors derive from a woman in her 30s in good health.

The chain links TRBV20-1 to TRBJ2-7; 10 positions agree with TRBD2. Near its end, the DNA agrees better with TRBJ2-5, so the J call may be wrong. The germline V gene encodes CDR1 DFQATT and CDR2 SNEGSKA (reference sequence). The CDR3 length is 15 residues. Here the CDR3 DNA reads TGCAGTGCTAAAAACCTAGCGGGGGAAGGGAAGACCCAGTACTTC. As protein: CSAKNLAGEGKTQYF.

This clonotype was counted once. The V call is TRBV21-1, the J call TRBJ1-5; the table's TRBD1 call for D was not verified on the DNA. TRBV21-1 is reported as a pseudogene. The CDR3 sequence is 15 residues long. The CDR3 here is CARRTGESSNQPQHF. Written as DNA, the CDR3 is TGTGCCAGGAGGACAGGGGAGAGTAGCAATCAGCCCCAGCATTTT.

This clonotype was recorded once. The chain uses TRBV7-9 and TRBJ2-3; D uncertain. The germline gives CDR1 SEHNR, CDR2 FQNEAQ (reference sequence). Trimming stripped 1 base from V and 0 bases from J, with 8 bases between. CDR3 size: 15 residues. The CDR3, as DNA: TGTGCCAGCAGCTTAGAGGACGGGAGCACAGATACGCAGTATTTT. Translation gives CASSLEDGSTDTQYF.

Note on this clonotype: A much larger clone lies a single base off, so this may be a read error. This chain's CDR3 is CAGSSGGSSYEQYF. In nucleotides, the CDR3 is TGTGCCGGCAGTTCCGGGGGTAGCTCCTACGAGCAGTACTTC. This chain links TRBV12-3 or TRBV12-4 with TRBJ2-7; TRBD2 is a possible D gene (6 bases). The CDR3 loop spans 14 amino acids.

The V gene is TRBV12-3 or TRBV12-4, the J gene TRBJ2-7; D tentatively fits TRBD1 or TRBD2 (5 bases each). The CDR3 runs to 17 residues. The V gene lost 3 bases and the J gene lost 7 bases, with 25 bases spanning the gap. The CDR3 sequence: CASSFGIMTGPSGEQYF. CDR3 DNA sequence: TGTGCCAGCAGTTTTGGGATAATGACGGGGCCCTCGGGAGAGCAGTACTTC.

The chain has TRBV19 and TRBJ2-7; D might be TRBD2 (6 bases). TRBJ2-5 explains the end of the DNA better; the J call may be wrong. The CDR3 is 14 amino acids. Germline loops: CDR1 LNHDA, CDR2 SQIVND (reference sequence). The CDR3 protein is CASSSTGAGGTQYF. The CDR3 DNA follows: TGTGCCAGTAGTTCCACGGGAGCAGGCGGGACCCAGTACTTC.

The chain combines TRBV20-1 with TRBJ1-2, with D unclear. This CDR3 region has 12 residues. V was clipped by 3 bases and J by 5 bases, with 10 bases between them. Germline-derived CDR1 and CDR2 are DFQATT and SNEGSKA (reference sequence). CDR3 DNA sequence: TGCAGTGCTAGCACCGAGCTATATGGCTACACCTTC. Translation: CSASTELYGYTF.

The chain carries TRBV6-5 and TRBJ1-1, with D unresolved. V was shortened by 5 bases and J by 7 bases, with 14 bases between the two germline ends. CDR1 and CDR2 (germline): MNHEY, SVGAGI. CDR3 length: 13 amino acids. CDR3 region: CASSRGTFYEAFF. The DNA of the CDR3 is TGTGCCAGCAGTCGAGGTACATTTTATGAAGCTTTCTTT.

The CDR3 region has the DNA TGCAGCGTTGGAACACTGACCGATGAGCAGTTCTTC. This translates into CSVGTLTDEQFF. V is TRBV29-1 and J is TRBJ2-1; D remains ambiguous. Trimming removed 4 bases from V and 8 bases from J, with 12 bases in between. The germline V gene encodes CDR1 SQVTM and CDR2 ANQGSEA. CDR3 length: 12 amino acids.

This clonotype showed up just once. V usage is TRBV20-1 and J usage is TRBJ2-1, with TRBD1 identical over 7 bases. In germline, CDR1 is DFQATT, CDR2 SNEGSKA (reference sequence). Trimming removed 8 bases from V and 5 bases from J; junction bases left unmatched: 9. The CDR3 spans 13 residues. The CDR3 region is CSKAGTDNNEQFF. The CDR3 DNA sequence: TGCAGTAAGGCTGGGACAGATAACAATGAGCAGTTCTTC.

The rearrangement joins TRBV6-1 to TRBJ2-1; D is uncertain. Between the trimmed V and J ends, which lost 6 bases and 7 bases, there was a span of 19 bases. Per germline, CDR1 MNHNS and CDR2 SASEGT. This CDR3 contains 15 residues. CDR3 amino acids: CASRIIVLESNEQFF. The CDR3 nucleotides read TGTGCCAGCAGGATAATCGTCCTAGAATCAAATGAGCAGTTCTTC.

The chain carries TRBV21-1 and TRBJ2-7; TRBD2, the D gene given by the table, was not confirmed from the DNA. The J call is doubtful: the DNA matches TRBJ2-5 better. TRBV21-1 corresponds to a pseudogene. CDR3 length: 17 amino acids. CDR3 coding DNA: TGTGCCAGCAACATGGGACTAGCGGGAGAAGTAGAAGAGACCCAGTACTTC. Encoded protein: CASNMGLAGEVEETQYF.

The chain carries TRBV3-1 and TRBJ1-1; D is perhaps TRBD1 (6 bases). The CDR3 is 13 residues long. The germline gives CDR1 LGHDT, CDR2 YNNKEL (reference sequence). Deletions cut 2 bases from V and 4 bases from J, with 8 bases between. In nucleotides, the CDR3 is TGTGCCAGCAGCCAATTACAGGGCACTGAAGCTTTCTTT. Protein sequence: CASSQLQGTEAFF.

This clonotype was seen once. The genes are TRBV10-3 and TRBJ2-5, with 9 bases that match TRBD2. The CDR3 length is 16 residues. Germline CDR1 is ENHRY and CDR2 is SYGVKD. V gave up 4 bases and J gave up 1 base; unmatched junction bases: 7. The CDR3 nucleotides read TGTGCCATCAGTGTGGGGCCTAGCGGGACCCAAGAGACCCAGTACTTC. It encodes CAISVGPSGTQETQYF.

This clonotype was recorded many times. V gene TRBV6-6 combines with J gene TRBJ2-5, with 8 bases identical to TRBD1. In germline, CDR1 is MNHNY, CDR2 SVGAGI (reference sequence). J was trimmed by 5 bases and V by 6 bases; bases with no gene match: 8. CDR3 size: 14 residues. The CDR3 region has the DNA TGTGCCAGCAGGGGGGCAGGGGGCCTGGAGACCCAGTACTTC. Translation: CASRGAGGLETQYF.

The chain couples TRBV20-1 to TRBJ2-1; 7 bases align to TRBD2. TRBJ2-7 explains the end of the DNA better; the J call may be wrong. The germline CDR1 and CDR2 sequences are DFQATT and SNEGSKA (reference sequence). This CDR3 has 15 amino acids. The CDR3: CSAIRYSGPYNEQYF. For the CDR3, the DNA is TGCAGTGCTATCCGATATAGCGGGCCTTACAATGAGCAGTACTTC.

The V call is TRBV12-3 or TRBV12-4, the J call TRBJ1-5; no clear D. The CDR3 covers 15 residues. V was pared by 2 bases and J by 0 bases, with 8 bases between. Written as DNA, the CDR3 is TGTGCCAGCAGTTTAAGGTTGGCTAGCAATCAGCCCCAGCATTTT. It encodes CASSLRLASNQPQHF.

This rearrangement joins TRBV28 to TRBJ2-1, with 10 bases fitting TRBD2. Germline lookup yields CDR1 MDHEN and CDR2 SYDVKM. V was pared by 1 base and J by 7 bases, with 4 bases of the junction left unmatched. This CDR3 contains 15 residues. In DNA, the CDR3 is TGTGCCAGCAGTTTATCGCTAGCGGGGGAAAATGAGCAGTTCTTC. This encodes CASSLSLAGENEQFF.

The chain is built from TRBV12-3 or TRBV12-4 and TRBJ1-2; D is possibly TRBD1 (6 bases). Between the trimmed V and J ends, which lost 5 bases and 6 bases, there was a span of 22 bases. The CDR3 contains 16 residues. The CDR3: CASSPTDTGMANGYTF. Written as DNA, the CDR3 is TGTGCCAGCAGTCCGACCGATACAGGGATGGCGAATGGCTACACCTTC.

The table lists this clonotype with a count of one. J is TRBJ2-7 and V is TRBV7-9, with 7 positions matching TRBD1. This CDR3 is 15 amino acids long. Per the germline V gene, CDR1 is SEHNR and CDR2 is FQNEAQ (reference sequence). J gave up 0 bases and V 3 bases, and 5 bases lay outside the gene matches. The DNA for the CDR3 is TGTGCCAGCAGCTTGGCGGACAGGTTCTCCTACGAGCAGTACTTC. Residues: CASSLADRFSYEQYF.

The chain links TRBV18 to TRBJ2-3, with 10 bases that match TRBD2. Germline lookup yields CDR1 KGHSH and CDR2 LQKENI. CDR3 length equals 16 residues. The J segment lost 4 bases and the V segment lost 2 bases, leaving 6 bases of the junction unmatched. CDR3 coding DNA: TGTGCCAGCTCACCAACAAGGACTAGCGGCCCAGATACGCAGTATTTT. It yields the protein CASSPTRTSGPDTQYF.

This chain connects TRBV5-1 to TRBJ2-2; D is unclear. Germline V gene data show CDR1 as SGHRS and CDR2 as YFSETQ. The CDR3 contains 16 residues. Trimming left V 0 bases short and J 6 bases short, with 15 bases between. The DNA for the CDR3 is TGCGCCAGCAGCTTGGGTAGCCCCGTCTTGTCCGGGGAGCTGTTTTTT. Translated, it gives CASSLGSPVLSGELFF.

The chain couples TRBV14 to TRBJ1-1; weak D call: TRBD1 (5 bases). The CDR3 sequence is 11 residues long. Per the germline V gene, CDR1 is SGHDN and CDR2 is FVKESK. V gave up 8 bases and J gave up 11 bases, with 15 bases separating them. The DNA of the CDR3 is TGTGCCAGCGGGGGACTAACGCGGGCTTTCTTT. As protein: CASGGLTRAFF.

V usage is TRBV20-1 and J usage is TRBJ2-7; TRBD2 matches at 10 bases. Gene TRBJ2-5 matches the end of the DNA better, so the J call may be wrong. The CDR3 is made up of 13 amino acids. The germline CDR1 and CDR2 sequences are DFQATT and SNEGSKA (reference sequence). CDR3 region: CSAGASGSETQYF. CDR3 in DNA: TGCAGTGCCGGGGCTAGCGGGAGTGAGACCCAGTACTTC.